This is a list of T cell receptor beta chains from one sample in a study of T-cell reconstitution after alpha-beta-depleted transplantation in children. MiXCR was run by TCRdb on the PCR reads, yielding one entry per CDR3 protein. This table has some 640,000 distinct CDR3 sequences, approximately 17% appearing once. The input for sequencing was PBMCs from the stem cell graft donor, taken from the stem cell graft. These receptors all come from a human donor who donated a stem cell graft to a child with acute myeloid leukemia. Each CDR3 is given with its conserved first and last residue. The order of the fields is CDR3 protein, CDR3 DNA, CDR3 length, D gene, J gene, V gene, clone size. D genes are given only for firm matches. Where a row states a size, it is once, few, many or the class of an expanded clone; other rows omit it.

CASAPFGGPTTSTDTQYF,TGTGCCAGCGCCCCATTCGGGGGGCCTACCACGAGCACAGATACGCAGTATTTT,18,NA,TRBJ2-3,TRBV7-3,NA
CSARFRMQHNEQFF,TGCAGTGCTAGGTTCAGGATGCAGCACAATGAGCAGTTCTTC,14,NA,TRBJ2-1,TRBV20-1,many
CASSWSRGGLSDTQYF,TGTGCCAGCAGCTGGTCACGGGGGGGCCTATCAGATACGCAGTATTTT,16,TRBD2,TRBJ2-3,TRBV7-3,few
CASSLSTSRGYTF,TGCGCCAGCAGCTTGTCGACTTCACGTGGCTACACCTTC,13,NA,TRBJ1-2,TRBV5-1,few
CASSFLTVNTEAFF,TGTGCCAGCAGTTTTCTGACGGTGAACACTGAAGCTTTCTTT,14,NA,TRBJ1-1,TRBV12-3/TRBV12-4,few
CASSRDRAPGELFF,TGTGCCAGCAGCCGCGACAGGGCTCCGGGGGAGCTGTTTTTT,14,TRBD1,TRBJ2-2,TRBV7-8,few
CASSLVSGLALYTQYF,TGTGCCAGCAGCTTAGTCAGCGGACTAGCGTTGTATACGCAGTATTTT,16,TRBD2,TRBJ2-3,TRBV7-9,few
CASSPRGWVTSTDTQYF,TGTGCCAGCAGCCCCCGTGGTTGGGTCACTAGCACAGATACGCAGTATTTT,17,NA,TRBJ2-3,TRBV7-8,NA
CASRDLRDRADGYTF,TGTGCCAGCAGAGACCTCCGGGACAGGGCTGATGGCTACACCTTC,15,TRBD1,TRBJ1-2,TRBV6-6,NA
CASSQLKGMNTEAFF,TGTGCCAGCAGCCAACTAAAAGGCATGAACACTGAAGCTTTCTTT,15,NA,TRBJ1-1,TRBV5-5,many
CASRSDRGGNQPQHF,TGTGCCAGCAGGTCGGACAGGGGTGGCAATCAGCCCCAGCATTTT,15,TRBD1,TRBJ1-5,TRBV12-3/TRBV12-4,NA
CASSTYSGGAEETQYF,TGTGCCAGCAGTACCTATAGCGGGGGGGCGGAGGAGACCCAGTACTTC,16,TRBD2,TRBJ2-5,TRBV6-1,many
CASSRIGGQSTDTQYF,TGTGCCAGCAGCAGGATAGGGGGCCAAAGCACAGATACGCAGTATTTT,16,TRBD1,TRBJ2-3,TRBV7-6,few
CASSPYAGVGTEAFF,TGTGCCAGCTCACCCTATGCGGGGGTGGGCACTGAAGCTTTCTTT,15,NA,TRBJ1-1,TRBV18,NA
CASSSQGRRNEQFF,TGTGCCAGCAGCTCCCAGGGACGCCGCAATGAGCAGTTCTTC,14,NA,TRBJ2-1,TRBV11-3,NA
CASSFSQGGETQYF,TGTGCCAGCAGTTTCAGCCAGGGTGGGGAGACCCAGTACTTC,14,NA,TRBJ2-5,TRBV28,few
CASSGTGGVLDTQYF,TGTGCCAGCAGCGGGACAGGGGGCGTCCTAGATACGCAGTATTTT,15,TRBD1,TRBJ2-3,TRBV5-5,once
CASSTPVLGGGDTEYF,TGTGCCAGCAGTACCCCCGTACTGGGGGGAGGAGATACGGAGTATTTT,16,NA,TRBJ2-3,TRBV12-3/TRBV12-4,NA
CASRPLTRDYTDTQYF,TGTGCCAGCAGGCCCCTGACTAGAGACTACACAGATACGCAGTATTTT,16,NA,TRBJ2-3,TRBV7-9,many
CASSSSGPQYF,TGTGCCAGCAGTTCCTCAGGACCCCAGTACTTC,11,NA,TRBJ2-5,TRBV27,many
CATSRDSSVGTNEQFF,TGTGCCACCAGCAGAGATAGTTCTGTAGGGACGAATGAGCAGTTCTTC,16,NA,TRBJ2-1,TRBV15,few
CSASTDRVGEKLFF,TGCAGTGCTAGCACGGACAGGGTTGGTGAAAAACTGTTTTTT,14,TRBD1,TRBJ1-4,TRBV20-1,NA
CASSLATTRPDTQYF,TGTGCCAGCAGCTTGGCAACCACCCGCCCAGATACGCAGTATTTT,15,NA,TRBJ2-3,TRBV7-6,NA
CASSLLSEDGTDTQYF,TGTGCCAGCAGCTTGTTGTCGGAGGATGGGACAGATACGCAGTATTTT,16,NA,TRBJ2-3,TRBV5-8,few
CASSLAATGGIGNEQFF,TGCGCCAGCAGCTTGGCCGCGACAGGGGGCATCGGCAATGAGCAGTTCTTC,17,TRBD1,TRBJ2-1,TRBV5-1,few
CASSFQGASTDTQYF,TGCGCCAGCAGCTTTCAGGGGGCAAGCACAGATACGCAGTATTTT,15,TRBD1,TRBJ2-3,TRBV5-1,NA
CASRTSREQYF,TGTGCCAGCAGGACCTCCAGAGAGCAGTACTTC,11,NA,TRBJ2-7,TRBV2,NA
CASSGTGENYGYTF,TGTGCCAGCAGTGGGACAGGGGAAAACTATGGCTACACCTTC,14,TRBD1,TRBJ1-2,TRBV6-1,few
CASSLSGGSNYGYTF,TGCGCCAGCAGCTTATCAGGGGGCTCAAACTATGGCTACACCTTC,15,TRBD1,TRBJ1-2,TRBV5-1,NA
CSARGDGNTIYF,TGCAGTGCTAGGGGAGATGGAAACACCATATATTTT,12,NA,TRBJ1-3,TRBV20-1,many
CSAKRGDINSPLHF,TGCAGTGCTAAAAGGGGGGATATTAATTCACCCCTCCACTTT,14,NA,TRBJ1-6,TRBV20-1,many
CASSLWDVSPDTQYF,TGTGCCAGCAGCTTATGGGACGTATCTCCAGATACGCAGTATTTT,15,NA,TRBJ2-3,TRBV7-2,many
CASSYDSKQPQHF,TGTGCCAGCAGTTACGATTCGAAGCAGCCCCAGCATTTT,13,NA,TRBJ1-5,TRBV6-5,few
CASSPDGSNEKLFF,TGCGCCAGCAGCCCGGACGGCAGTAATGAAAAACTGTTTTTT,14,NA,TRBJ1-4,TRBV5-1,NA
CSAGSEQGSNQPQHF,TGCAGTGCTGGCTCCGAACAGGGGAGCAATCAGCCCCAGCATTTT,15,TRBD1,TRBJ1-5,TRBV20-1,few
CSARALREGSYNEQFF,TGCAGTGCTAGAGCACTCAGAGAGGGGTCCTACAATGAGCAGTTCTTC,16,NA,TRBJ2-1,TRBV20-1,NA
CASSSTVPGYTF,TGTGCCAGCAGCTCGACAGTCCCTGGCTACACCTTC,12,NA,TRBJ1-2,TRBV5-6,many
CASSYGYSQPQHF,TGTGCCAGCAGTTACGGGTACTCTCAGCCCCAGCATTTT,13,NA,TRBJ1-5,TRBV6-5,few
CASPTAVNTEAFF,TGTGCCAGCCCTACCGCGGTGAACACTGAAGCTTTCTTT,13,NA,TRBJ1-1,TRBV28,NA